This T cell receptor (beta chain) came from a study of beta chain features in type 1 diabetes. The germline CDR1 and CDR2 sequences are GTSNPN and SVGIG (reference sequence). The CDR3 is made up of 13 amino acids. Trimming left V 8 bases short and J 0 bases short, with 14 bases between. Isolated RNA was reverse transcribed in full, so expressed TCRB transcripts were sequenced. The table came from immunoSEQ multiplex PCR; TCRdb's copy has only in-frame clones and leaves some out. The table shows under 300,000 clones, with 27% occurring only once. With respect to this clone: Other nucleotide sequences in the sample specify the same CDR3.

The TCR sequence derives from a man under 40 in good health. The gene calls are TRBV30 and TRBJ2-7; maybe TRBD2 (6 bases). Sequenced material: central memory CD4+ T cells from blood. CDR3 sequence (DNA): TGTGCCCGTCGGGGGATTAGCTCCTACGAGCAGTACTTC. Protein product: CARRGISSYEQYF.